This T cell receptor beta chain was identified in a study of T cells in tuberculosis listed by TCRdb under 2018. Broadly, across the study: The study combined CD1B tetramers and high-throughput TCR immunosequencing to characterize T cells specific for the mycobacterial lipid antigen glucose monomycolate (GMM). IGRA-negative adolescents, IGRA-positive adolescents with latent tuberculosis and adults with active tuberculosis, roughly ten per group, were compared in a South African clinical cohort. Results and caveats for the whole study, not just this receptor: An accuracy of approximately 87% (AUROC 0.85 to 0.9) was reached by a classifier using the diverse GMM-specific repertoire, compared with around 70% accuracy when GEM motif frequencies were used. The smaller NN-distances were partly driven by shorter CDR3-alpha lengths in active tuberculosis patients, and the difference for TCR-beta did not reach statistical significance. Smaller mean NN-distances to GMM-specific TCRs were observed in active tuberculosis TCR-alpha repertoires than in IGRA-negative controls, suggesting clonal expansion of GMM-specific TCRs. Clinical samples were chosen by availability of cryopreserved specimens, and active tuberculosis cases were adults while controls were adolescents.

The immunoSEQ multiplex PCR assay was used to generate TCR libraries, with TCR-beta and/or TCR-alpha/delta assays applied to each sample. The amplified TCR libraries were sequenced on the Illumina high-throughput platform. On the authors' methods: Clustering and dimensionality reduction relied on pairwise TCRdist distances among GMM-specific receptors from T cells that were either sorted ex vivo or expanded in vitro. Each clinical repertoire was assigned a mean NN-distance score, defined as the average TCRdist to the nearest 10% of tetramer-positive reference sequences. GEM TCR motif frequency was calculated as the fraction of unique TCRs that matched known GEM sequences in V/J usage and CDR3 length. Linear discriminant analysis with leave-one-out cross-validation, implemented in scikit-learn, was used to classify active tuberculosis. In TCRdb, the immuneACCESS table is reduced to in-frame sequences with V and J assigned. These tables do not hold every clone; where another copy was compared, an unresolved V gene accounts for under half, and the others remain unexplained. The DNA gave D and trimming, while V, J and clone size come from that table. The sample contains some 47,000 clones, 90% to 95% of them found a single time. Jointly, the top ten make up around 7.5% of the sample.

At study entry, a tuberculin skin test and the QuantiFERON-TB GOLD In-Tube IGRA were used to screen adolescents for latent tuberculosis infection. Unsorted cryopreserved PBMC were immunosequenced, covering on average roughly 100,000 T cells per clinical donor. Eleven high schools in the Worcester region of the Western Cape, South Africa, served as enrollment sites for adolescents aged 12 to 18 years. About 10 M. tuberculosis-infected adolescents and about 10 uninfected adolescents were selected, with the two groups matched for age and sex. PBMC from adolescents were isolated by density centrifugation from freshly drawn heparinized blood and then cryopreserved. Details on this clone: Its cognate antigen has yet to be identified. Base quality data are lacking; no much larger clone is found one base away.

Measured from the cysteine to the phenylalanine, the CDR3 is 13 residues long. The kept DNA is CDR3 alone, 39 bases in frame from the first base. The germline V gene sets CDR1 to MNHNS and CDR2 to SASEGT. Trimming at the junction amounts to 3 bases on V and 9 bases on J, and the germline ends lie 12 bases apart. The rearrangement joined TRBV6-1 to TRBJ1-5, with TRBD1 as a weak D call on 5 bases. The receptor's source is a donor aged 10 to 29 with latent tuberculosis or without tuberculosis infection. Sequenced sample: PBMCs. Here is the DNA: TGTGCCAGCAGTGAGGGTCGGAGGGGGCCCCAGCATTTT. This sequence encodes CASSEGRRGPQHF.